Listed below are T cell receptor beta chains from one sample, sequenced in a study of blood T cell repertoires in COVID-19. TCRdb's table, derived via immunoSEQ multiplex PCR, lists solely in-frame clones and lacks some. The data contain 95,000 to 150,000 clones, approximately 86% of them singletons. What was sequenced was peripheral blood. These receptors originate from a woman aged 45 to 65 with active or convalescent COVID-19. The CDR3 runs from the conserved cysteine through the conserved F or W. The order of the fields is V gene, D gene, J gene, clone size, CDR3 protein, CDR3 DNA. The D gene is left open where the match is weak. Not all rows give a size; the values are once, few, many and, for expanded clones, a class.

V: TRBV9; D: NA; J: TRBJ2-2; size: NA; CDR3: CASSSTGSTNTGELFF; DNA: TGTGCCAGCAGCTCCACAGGGAGTACGAACACCGGGGAGCTGTTTTTT
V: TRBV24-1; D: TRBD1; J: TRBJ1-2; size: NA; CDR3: CATSEGQARGYTF; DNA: TGTGCCACCAGTGAGGGACAGGCGCGCGGCTACACCTTC
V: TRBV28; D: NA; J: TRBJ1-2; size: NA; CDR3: CASSLSLVSLYTF; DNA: TGTGCCAGCAGTCTCTCCCTGGTCTCACTCTACACCTTC
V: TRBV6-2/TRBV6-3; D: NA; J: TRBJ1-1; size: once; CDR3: CASSPQGLEAFF; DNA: TGTGCCAGCAGTCCCCAGGGGCTTGAAGCTTTCTTT
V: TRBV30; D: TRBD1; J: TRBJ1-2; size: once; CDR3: CAWSGTELITF; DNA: TGTGCCTGGAGCGGGACAGAGCTCATTACCTTC
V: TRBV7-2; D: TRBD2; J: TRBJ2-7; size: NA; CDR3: CASSLRLAGVGEQYF; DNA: TGTGCCAGCAGCTTGAGACTAGCGGGAGTGGGCGAGCAGTACTTC
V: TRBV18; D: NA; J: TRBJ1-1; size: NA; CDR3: CASSPQGQLRTEAFF; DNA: TGTGCCAGCTCACCCCAAGGACAGTTGAGGACTGAAGCTTTCTTT
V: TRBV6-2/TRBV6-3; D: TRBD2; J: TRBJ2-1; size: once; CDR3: CASSYLRGSIRYNEQFF; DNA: TGTGCCAGCAGTTACCTACGCGGGAGTATCCGTTACAATGAGCAGTTCTTC
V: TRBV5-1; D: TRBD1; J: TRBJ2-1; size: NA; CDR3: CASSLRQGFYNEQFF; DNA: TGCGCCAGCAGCCTACGACAGGGGTTTTACAATGAGCAGTTCTTC
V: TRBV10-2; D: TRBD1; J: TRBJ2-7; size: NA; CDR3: CASSRTGQGSYEQYF; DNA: TGCGCCAGCAGCCGCACAGGACAGGGCTCCTACGAGCAGTACTTC
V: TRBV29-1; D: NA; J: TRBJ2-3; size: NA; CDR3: CSVIVTNTQYF; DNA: TGCAGCGTTATAGTAACGAATACGCAGTATTTT
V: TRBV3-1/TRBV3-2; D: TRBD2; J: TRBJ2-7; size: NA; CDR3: CASSQGGSGGSWQYF; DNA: TGTGCCAGCAGCCAAGGAGGGAGCGGGGGGTCGTGGCAGTACTTC
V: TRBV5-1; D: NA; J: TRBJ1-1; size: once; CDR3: CASSYNLRQNTEAFF; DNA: TGCGCCAGCAGCTACAACCTAAGACAGAACACTGAAGCTTTCTTT
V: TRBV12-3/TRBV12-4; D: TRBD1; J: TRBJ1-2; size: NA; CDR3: CASSLPGGWGYTF; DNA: TGTGCCAGCAGTCTCCCAGGGGGCTGGGGCTACACCTTC
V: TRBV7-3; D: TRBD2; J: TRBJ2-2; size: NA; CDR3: CASSGLAATGELFF; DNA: TGTGCCAGCAGCGGACTAGCGGCGACCGGGGAGCTGTTTTTT
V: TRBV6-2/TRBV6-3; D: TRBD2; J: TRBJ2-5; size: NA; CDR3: CASSPGTSSETQYF; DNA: TGTGCCAGCAGCCCGGGGACTAGTTCAGAGACCCAGTACTTC
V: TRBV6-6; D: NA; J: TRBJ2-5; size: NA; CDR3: CASSSGETQYF; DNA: TGTGCCAGCAGTTCAGGAGAGACCCAGTACTTC
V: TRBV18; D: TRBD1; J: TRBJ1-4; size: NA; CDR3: CASSRQGRAPNEKLFF; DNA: TGTGCCAGCTCACGACAGGGTCGGGCGCCTAATGAAAAACTGTTTTTT
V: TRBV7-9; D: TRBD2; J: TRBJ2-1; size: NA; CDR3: CASSPKGLAGFHEQFF; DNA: TGTGCCAGCAGCCCCAAGGGACTAGCGGGTTTCCATGAGCAGTTCTTC
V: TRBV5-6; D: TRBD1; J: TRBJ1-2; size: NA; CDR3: CASSGGLQGAGGYTF; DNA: TGTGCCAGCAGCGGAGGATTACAGGGGGCGGGCGGCTACACCTTC
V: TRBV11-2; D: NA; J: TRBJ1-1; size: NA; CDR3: CASSLMGGGTEAFF; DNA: TGTGCCAGCAGCCTGATGGGGGGGGGCACTGAAGCTTTCTTT
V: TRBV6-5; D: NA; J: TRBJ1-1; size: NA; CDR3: CASIPWGRAEAFF; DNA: TGTGCCAGCATCCCATGGGGGAGGGCTGAAGCTTTCTTT
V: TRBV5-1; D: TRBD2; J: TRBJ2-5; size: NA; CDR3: CASSVGLAGGRGETQYF; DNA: TGCGCCAGCAGCGTTGGACTAGCGGGAGGGAGGGGAGAGACCCAGTACTTC
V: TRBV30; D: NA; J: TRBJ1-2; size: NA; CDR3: CAWGEGGDYGYTF; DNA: TGTGCCTGGGGAGAGGGCGGGGACTATGGCTACACCTTC
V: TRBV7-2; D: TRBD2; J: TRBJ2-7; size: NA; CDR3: CASSLTSGSGEQYF; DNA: TGTGCCAGCAGCTTGACTAGCGGGAGTGGCGAGCAGTACTTC
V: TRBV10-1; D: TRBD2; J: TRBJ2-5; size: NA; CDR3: CARRLAEETQYF; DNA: TGCGCCAGGAGACTAGCGGAAGAGACCCAGTACTTC
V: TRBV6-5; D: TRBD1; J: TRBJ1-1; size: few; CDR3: CASRLQGVVTEAFF; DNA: TGTGCCAGCAGGTTACAGGGGGTAGTTACTGAAGCTTTCTTT
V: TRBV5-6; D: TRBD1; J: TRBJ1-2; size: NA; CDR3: CASSPGTGPYGYTF; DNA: TGTGCCAGCAGCCCGGGGACAGGGCCCTATGGCTACACCTTC
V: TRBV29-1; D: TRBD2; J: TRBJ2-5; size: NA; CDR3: CSVVFLAGGYQETQYF; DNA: TGCAGCGTTGTATTTCTAGCGGGAGGGTATCAAGAGACCCAGTACTTC
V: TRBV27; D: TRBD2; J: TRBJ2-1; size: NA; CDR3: CASSTISGLAANEQFF; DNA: TGTGCCAGCAGCACCATCAGTGGACTAGCAGCAAATGAGCAGTTCTTC
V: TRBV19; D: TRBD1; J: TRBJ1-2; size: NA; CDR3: CASSMDRGYYGYTF; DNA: TGTGCCAGTAGTATGGACAGGGGATACTATGGCTACACCTTC
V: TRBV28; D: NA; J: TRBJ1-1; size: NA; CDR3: CASLTIRMNTEAFF; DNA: TGTGCCAGCCTGACTATCCGGATGAACACTGAAGCTTTCTTT
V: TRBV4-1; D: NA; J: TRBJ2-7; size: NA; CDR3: CASSQEVQRTYEQYF; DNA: TGCGCCAGCAGCCAAGAGGTACAGCGGACCTACGAGCAGTACTTC
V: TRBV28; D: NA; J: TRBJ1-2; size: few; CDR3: CASNRADRNYGYTF; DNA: TGTGCCAGCAATCGGGCGGACAGAAACTATGGCTACACCTTC
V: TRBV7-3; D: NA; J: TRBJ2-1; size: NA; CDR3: CASSFQGTPYNEQFF; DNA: TGTGCCAGCAGCTTTCAAGGGACACCGTACAATGAGCAGTTCTTC
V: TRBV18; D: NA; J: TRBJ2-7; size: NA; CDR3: CASSPTDSSYEQYF; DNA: TGTGCCAGCTCACCAACCGACAGCTCCTACGAGCAGTACTTC
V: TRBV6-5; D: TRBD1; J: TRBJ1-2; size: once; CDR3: CASSPWTGENYGYTF; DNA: TGTGCCAGCAGTCCCTGGACAGGGGAGAACTATGGCTACACCTTC
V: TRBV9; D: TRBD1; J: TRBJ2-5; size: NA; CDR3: CASSVGDTFGTGEETQYF; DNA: TGTGCCAGCAGCGTAGGGGATACCTTCGGGACAGGGGAAGAGACCCAGTACTTC
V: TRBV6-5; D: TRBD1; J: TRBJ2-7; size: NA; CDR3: CASRQTGISYEQYF; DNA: TGTGCCAGCAGGCAGACAGGGATCTCCTACGAGCAGTACTTC
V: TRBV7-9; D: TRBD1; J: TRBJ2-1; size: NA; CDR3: CASSGTGYNEQFF; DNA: TGTGCCAGCAGCGGGACAGGTTACAATGAGCAGTTCTTC
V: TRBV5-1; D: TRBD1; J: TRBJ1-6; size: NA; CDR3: CASSSSGKGQGHSPLHF; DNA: TGCGCCAGCAGCAGCTCAGGAAAAGGACAGGGACATTCACCCCTCCACTTT
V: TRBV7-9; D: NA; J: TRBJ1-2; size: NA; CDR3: CASSPGSGEGGYTF; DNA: TGTGCCAGCAGCCCTGGCTCAGGGGAGGGGGGCTACACCTTC
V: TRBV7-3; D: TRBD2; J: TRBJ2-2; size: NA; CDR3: CASSDRLAGPNTGELFF; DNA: TGTGCCAGCAGCGACCGACTAGCGGGACCGAACACCGGGGAGCTGTTTTTT
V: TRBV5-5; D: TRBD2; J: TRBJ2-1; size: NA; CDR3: CASSFSGIADEQFF; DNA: TGTGCCAGCAGCTTTAGCGGGATAGCGGATGAGCAGTTCTTC
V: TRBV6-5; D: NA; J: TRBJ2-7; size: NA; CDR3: CASSPNTHSYEQYF; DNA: TGTGCCAGCAGCCCAAATACACATTCCTACGAGCAGTACTTC
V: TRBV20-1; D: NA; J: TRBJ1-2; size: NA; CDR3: CSASPEYYGYTF; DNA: TGCAGTGCTAGTCCGGAGTACTATGGCTACACCTTC
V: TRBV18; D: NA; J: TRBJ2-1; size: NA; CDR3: CASSMSDNEQFF; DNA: TGTGCCAGCTCAATGTCCGACAATGAGCAGTTCTTC
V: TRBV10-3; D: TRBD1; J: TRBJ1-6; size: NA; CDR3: CAISERDSASPLHF; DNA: TGTGCCATCAGTGAGCGGGACAGCGCTTCACCCCTCCACTTT
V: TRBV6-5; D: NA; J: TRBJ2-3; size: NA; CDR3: CASTGILQADTQYF; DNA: TGTGCCAGCACAGGAATTCTGCAGGCAGATACGCAGTATTTT
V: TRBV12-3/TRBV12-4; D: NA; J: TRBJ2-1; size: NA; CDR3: CASSGNEQFF; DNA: TGTGCCAGCAGCGGTAATGAGCAGTTCTTC
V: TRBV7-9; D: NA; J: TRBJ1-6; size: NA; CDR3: CASSLDSYNSPLHF; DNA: TGTGCCAGCAGCTTAGACAGTTATAATTCACCCCTCCACTTT
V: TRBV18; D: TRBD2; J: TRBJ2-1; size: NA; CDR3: CASSRGRDNEQFF; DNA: TGTGCCAGCTCACGCGGGAGGGACAATGAGCAGTTCTTC
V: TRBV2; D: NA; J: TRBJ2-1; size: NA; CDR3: CASSSTSAGNNEQFF; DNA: TGTGCCAGCAGTTCGACTAGTGCGGGGAACAATGAGCAGTTCTTC
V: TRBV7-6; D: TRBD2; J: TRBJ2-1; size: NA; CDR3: CASSRTSGSGVNEQFF; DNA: TGTGCCAGCAGCAGGACTAGCGGGAGTGGTGTCAATGAGCAGTTCTTC
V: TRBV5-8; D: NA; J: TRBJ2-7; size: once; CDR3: CASSVDRTRQLF; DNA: TGTGCCAGCAGCGTTGACAGGACCCGCCAGCTATTC
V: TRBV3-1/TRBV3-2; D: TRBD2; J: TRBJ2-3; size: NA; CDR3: CASSQDTSGRRDTQYF; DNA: TGTGCCAGCAGCCAAGACACTAGCGGGAGGAGAGATACGCAGTATTTT